The following is a TCR beta chain sequence with its context. The data derive from a study of blood T cell repertoires in COVID-19. Overall study context: Samples taken during acute and convalescent COVID-19 were collected in the United States, Italy and Spain. In each case, the material was cDNA or gDNA derived from T cells, B-cell-depleted T cells, or PBMCs.

Germline V gene data show CDR1 as SGHTA and CDR2 as FQGTGA. CDR3 size: 18 residues. With 4 bases clipped from V and 2 bases from J, the junction kept 6 bases outside the gene matches. Per the authors' pipeline: By means of reference gene primer amplification, nucleated cell counts were estimated. Measured with immunoSEQ multiplex PCR; TCRdb has only the in-frame clones, and not every one. V and J calls and clone size are as listed in that table; D and trimming were resolved from the DNA. The data show approximately 180,000 clones, about 80% seen once. This sequence was found in a woman aged 65 to 85 with acute or convalescent COVID-19. Sequenced: peripheral blood. V and J are TRBV7-3 and TRBJ2-6, with 12 nucleotides matching TRBD1. CDR3 region: CASSSLGTGGPGANVLTF. CDR3 in DNA: TGTGCCAGCAGCTCCCTCGGGACAGGGGGCCCTGGGGCCAACGTCCTGACTTTC.